This T cell receptor (beta chain) was sequenced during a study of preoperative IRX-2 immunotherapy in early breast cancer. This CDR3 is built from 11 residues. Trimming removed 7 bases from V and 1 base from J, with 3 bases in between. The assay was immunoSEQ multiplex PCR, and TCRdb's table has in-frame clones only and misses some. This table holds roughly 25,000 clones, just under 80% found once. Treatment meaning: preoperative locoregional IRX-2 cytokine immunotherapy. Patients received preoperative, locoregional IRX-2 cytokine immunotherapy in a phase Ib study. The V call is TRBV6-7, the J call TRBJ2-3; no definite D call. TRBV6-7 is reported as an ORF; its role is uncertain. This TCR was sampled from a human donor with breast cancer. The sequenced sample was lymph node tissue, obtained before IRX-2 immunotherapy. CDR3 nucleotide sequence: TGTGCCAGCAAGCGCACAGATACGCAGTATTTT. Translated, it gives CASKRTDTQYF.